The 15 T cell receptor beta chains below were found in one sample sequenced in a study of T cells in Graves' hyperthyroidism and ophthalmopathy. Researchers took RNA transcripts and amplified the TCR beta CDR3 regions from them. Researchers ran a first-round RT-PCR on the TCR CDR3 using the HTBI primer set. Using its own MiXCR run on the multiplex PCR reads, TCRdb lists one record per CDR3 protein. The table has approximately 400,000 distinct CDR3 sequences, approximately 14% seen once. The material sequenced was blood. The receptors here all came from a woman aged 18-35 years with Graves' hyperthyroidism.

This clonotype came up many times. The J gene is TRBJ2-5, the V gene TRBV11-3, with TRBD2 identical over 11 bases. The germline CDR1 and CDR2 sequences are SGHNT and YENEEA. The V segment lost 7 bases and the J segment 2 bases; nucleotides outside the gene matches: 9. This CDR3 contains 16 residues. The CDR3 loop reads CASNLGTSGDQETQYF. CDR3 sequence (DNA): TGTGCCAGCAACCTAGGGACTAGCGGAGATCAAGAGACCCAGTACTTC.

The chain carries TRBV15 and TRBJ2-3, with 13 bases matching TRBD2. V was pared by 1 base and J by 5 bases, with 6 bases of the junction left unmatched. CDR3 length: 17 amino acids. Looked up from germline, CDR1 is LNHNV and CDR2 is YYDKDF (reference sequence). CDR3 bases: TGTGCCACCAGCAGAGCCCTAACTAGCGGGAGGGTAGATACGCAGTATTTT. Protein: CATSRALTSGRVDTQYF.

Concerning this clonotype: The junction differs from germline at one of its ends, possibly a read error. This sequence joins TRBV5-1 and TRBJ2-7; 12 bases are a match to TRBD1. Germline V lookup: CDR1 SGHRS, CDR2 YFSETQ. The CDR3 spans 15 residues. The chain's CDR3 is CASSGGTGGHHEQYF. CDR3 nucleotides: TGCGCCAGCAGCGGCGGGACAGGGGGCCACCACGAGCAGTATTTC.

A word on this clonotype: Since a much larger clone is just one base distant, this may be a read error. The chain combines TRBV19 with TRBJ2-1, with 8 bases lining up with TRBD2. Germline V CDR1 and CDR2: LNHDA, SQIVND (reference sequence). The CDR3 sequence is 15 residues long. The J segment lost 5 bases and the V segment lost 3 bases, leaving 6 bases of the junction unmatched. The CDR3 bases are TGTGCCAGTAGTATTTCGGGAGGGAAACACAATGAGCAGTTCTTC. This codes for CASSISGGKHNEQFF.

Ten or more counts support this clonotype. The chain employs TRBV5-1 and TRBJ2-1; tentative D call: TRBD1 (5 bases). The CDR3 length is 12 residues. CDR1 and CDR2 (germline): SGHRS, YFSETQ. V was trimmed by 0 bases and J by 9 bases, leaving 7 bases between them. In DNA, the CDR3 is TGCGCCAGCAGCTTGGGGGGCAGTGAGCAGTTCTTC. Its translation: CASSLGGSEQFF.

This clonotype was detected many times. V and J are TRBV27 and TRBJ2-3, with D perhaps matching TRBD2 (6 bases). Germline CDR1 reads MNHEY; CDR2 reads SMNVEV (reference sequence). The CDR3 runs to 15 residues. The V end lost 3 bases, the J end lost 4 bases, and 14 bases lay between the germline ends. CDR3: CASSFRGGMADTQYF. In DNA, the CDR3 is TGTGCCAGCAGTTTCCGCGGAGGGATGGCAGATACGCAGTATTTT.

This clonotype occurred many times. CDR3 loop: CASSLGGRELFF. The CDR3 coding sequence is TGTGCCAGCAGTTTAGGGGGCCGGGAGCTGTTTTTT. V gene TRBV27 combines with J gene TRBJ2-2; a possible D gene is TRBD1 (6 bases). This CDR3 comprises 12 residues. The V end was cut by 2 bases, the J end by 9 bases, with 7 bases between. Germline V gene data show CDR1 as MNHEY and CDR2 as SMNVEV (reference sequence).

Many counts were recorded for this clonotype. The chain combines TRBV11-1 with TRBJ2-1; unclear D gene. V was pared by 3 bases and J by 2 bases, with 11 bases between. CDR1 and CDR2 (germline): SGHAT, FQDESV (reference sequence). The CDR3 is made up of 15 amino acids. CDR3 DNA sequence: TGTGCCAGCAGCTTCGGCGGTGACCCCTACAATGAGCAGTTCTTC. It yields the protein CASSFGGDPYNEQFF.

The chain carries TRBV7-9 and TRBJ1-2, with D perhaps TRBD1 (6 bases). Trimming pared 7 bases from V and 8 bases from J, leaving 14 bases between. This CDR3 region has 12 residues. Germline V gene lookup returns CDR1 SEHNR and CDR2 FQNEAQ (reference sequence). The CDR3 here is CASTPTGAGYTF. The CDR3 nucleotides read TGTGCCAGCACCCCGACAGGAGCCGGCTACACCTTC. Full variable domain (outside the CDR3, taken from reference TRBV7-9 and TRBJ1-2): DTGVSQNPRHKITKRGQNVTFRCDPISEHNRLYWYRQTLGQGPEFLTYFQNEAQLEKSRLLSDRFSAERPKGSFSTLEIQRTEQGDSAMYLCASTPTGAGYTFGSGTRLTVV.

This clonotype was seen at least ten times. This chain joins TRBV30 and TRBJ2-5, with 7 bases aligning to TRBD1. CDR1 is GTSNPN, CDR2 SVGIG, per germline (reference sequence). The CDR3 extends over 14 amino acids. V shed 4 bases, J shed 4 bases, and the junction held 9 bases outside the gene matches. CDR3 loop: CAWMVRGIGETQYF. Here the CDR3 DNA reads TGTGCCTGGATGGTCAGGGGGATTGGAGAGACCCAGTACTTC.

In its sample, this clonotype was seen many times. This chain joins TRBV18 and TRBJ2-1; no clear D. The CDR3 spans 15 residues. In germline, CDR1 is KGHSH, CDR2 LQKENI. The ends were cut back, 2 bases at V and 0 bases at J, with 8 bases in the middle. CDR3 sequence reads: CASSPTLASYNEQFF. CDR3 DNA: TGTGCCAGCTCACCAACACTCGCCTCCTACAATGAGCAGTTCTTC.

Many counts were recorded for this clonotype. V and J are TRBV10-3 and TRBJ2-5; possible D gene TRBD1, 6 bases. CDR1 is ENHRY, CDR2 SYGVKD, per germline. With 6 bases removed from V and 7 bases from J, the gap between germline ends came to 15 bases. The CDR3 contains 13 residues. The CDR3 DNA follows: TGTGCCATCAGCGCAAGCCCGACAGGGACCCAGTACTTC. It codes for CAISASPTGTQYF.

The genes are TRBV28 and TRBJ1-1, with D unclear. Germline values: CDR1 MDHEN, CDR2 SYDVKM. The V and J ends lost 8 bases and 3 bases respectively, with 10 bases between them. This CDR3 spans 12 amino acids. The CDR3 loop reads CASFQMDTEAFF. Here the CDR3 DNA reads TGTGCCAGCTTTCAAATGGACACTGAAGCTTTCTTT.

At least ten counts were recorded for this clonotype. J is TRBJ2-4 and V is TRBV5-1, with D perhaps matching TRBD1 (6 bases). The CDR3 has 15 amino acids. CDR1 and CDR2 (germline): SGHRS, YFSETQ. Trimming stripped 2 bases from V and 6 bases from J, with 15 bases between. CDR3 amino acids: CASSLSTGTRNIQYF. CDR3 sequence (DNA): TGCGCCAGCAGCTTATCGACCGGGACAAGAAACATTCAGTACTTC.

The CDR3 here is CASSLSSDRQRDYEAFF. The CDR3, as DNA: TGTGCCAGCAGTTTGTCCTCGGACAGGCAGAGAGATTATGAAGCTTTCTTT. The chain links TRBV27 to TRBJ1-1; TRBD1 agrees at 7 bases. Germline V lookup: CDR1 MNHEY, CDR2 SMNVEV (reference sequence). The CDR3 runs 17 residues. After removal of 3 bases from V and 7 bases from J, the junction contained 17 bases not matched to a gene.